One sample yielded the 30 T cell receptor beta chains listed below, sequenced in a study of T cell responses to AZD1222 COVID-19 vaccine (dated by TCRdb to 2020 to 2022). Library preparation was by the immunoSEQ multiplex PCR assay. Imported from immuneACCESS, the table was reduced by TCRdb to in-frame sequences with V and J called. These copies leave out some clones; in studies compared against another copy, an unresolved V gene accounts for under half, and the cause of the remainder is not known. This sample has approximately 110,000 clones in its table, and about nine tenths of those were observed once. 0.95% to 1.5% of the sample goes to the ten largest clones. The sample's time point label, decoded: baseline before first vaccination. This specimen was peripheral blood, taken on day 0 of AZD1222 vaccination. These receptors were collected from an adult in good health.

This chain joins TRBV18 and TRBJ2-6; the D gene is possibly TRBD1 (6 bases). This CDR3 region has 17 residues. Germline V gene sequence: CDR1 KGHSH, CDR2 LQKENI. V lost 3 bases and J lost 3, with 15 bases in between. CDR3 DNA sequence: TGTGCCAGCTCACCCGGACAGATCTATTATGGGGCCAACGTCCTGACTTTC. Amino acids: CASSPGQIYYGANVLTF.

The genes are TRBV10-3 and TRBJ1-1; possible D gene TRBD1, 5 bases. The CDR3 runs to 13 residues. Germline V gives CDR1 ENHRY, CDR2 SYGVKD. The germline V and J ends were trimmed by 6 bases and 1 base, with 9 bases remaining between them. The CDR3 region is CAIRGTENTEAFF. In nucleotides, the CDR3 is TGTGCCATCAGAGGGACGGAGAACACTGAAGCTTTCTTT.

The CDR3 spells CASSPRTGFLPQETQYF. CDR3 DNA: TGTGCCAGCAGCCCCCGGACAGGGTTTTTACCCCAGGAGACCCAGTACTTC. This rearrangement joins TRBV5-5 to TRBJ2-5; 8 bases are a match to TRBD1. This CDR3 contains 17 residues. Germline CDR1 reads SGHKS; CDR2 reads YYEKEE (reference sequence). With 4 bases clipped from V and 5 bases from J, the junction kept 16 bases outside the gene matches.

V gene TRBV10-2 combines with J gene TRBJ2-5; maybe TRBD1 (6 bases). The germline CDR1 and CDR2 sequences are WSHSY and SAAADI. This CDR3 region has 13 residues. Trimming stripped 5 bases from V and 5 bases from J, with 12 bases between. CDR3 DNA: TGCGCCAGCAGTTCAGGGGCGAGGGAGACCCAGTACTTC. Its translation is CASSSGARETQYF.

This chain connects TRBV6-5 to TRBJ1-5; unclear D gene. Trimming took 7 bases from V and 0 from J, leaving 13 bases between them. This CDR3 region has 15 residues. Germline CDR1 MNHEY, CDR2 SVGAGI. The CDR3 loop reads CASIGRSYSNQPQHF. In nucleotides, the CDR3 is TGTGCCAGCATCGGAAGGTCCTATAGCAATCAGCCCCAGCATTTT.

V and J are TRBV6-1 and TRBJ1-4; 7 bases agree with TRBD1. The V gene end was trimmed by 2 bases and the J gene end by 7 bases; junction bases not matched to a gene: 7. CDR3 length: 15 amino acids. The germline V gene has CDR1 MNHNS and CDR2 SASEGT. The CDR3, as DNA: TGTGCCAGCAGTGAAATCAGGGGGTATGGTGAAAAACTGTTTTTT. Translated, it gives CASSEIRGYGEKLFF.

The gene calls are TRBV2 and TRBJ1-6, with 9 bases identical to TRBD1. The CDR3 sequence is 15 residues long. Germline trimming cut 4 bases from V and 12 bases from J; bases unmatched to any gene: 10. Germline V gene lookup returns CDR1 SNHLY and CDR2 FYNNEI. The CDR3 DNA sequence: TGTGCCAGCAGTGGCCGACAGGGGGGATCTAAACCCCTCCACTTT. Its translation: CASSGRQGGSKPLHF. Supplemented by reference TRBV2 and TRBJ1-6, the full variable domain reads EPEVTQTPSHQVTQMGQEVILRCVPISNHLYFYWYRQILGQKVEFLVSFYNNEISEKSEIFDDQFSVERPDGSNFTLKIRSTKLEDSAMYFCASSGRQGGSKPLHFGNGTRLTVT.

The DNA of the CDR3 is TGCGCCAGCAGCTTGGTGCAGGACACTGAAGCTTTCTTT. It translates to CASSLVQDTEAFF. The chain is built from TRBV5-1 and TRBJ1-1; D not resolved. V lost 0 bases to trimming and J lost 3 bases, with 6 bases between them. This CDR3 is 13 amino acids long. Germline CDR1 SGHRS, CDR2 YFSETQ.

This clone turned up a few times. CDR3 in amino acids: CASSLVDTRGYGYTF. CDR3 coding DNA: TGCGCCAGCAGCTTGGTGGACACCCGGGGGTATGGCTACACCTTC. The rearrangement joins TRBV5-1 to TRBJ1-2; D may be TRBD1 (5 bases). V lost 0 bases to trimming and J lost 5 bases, with 14 bases between them. This CDR3 has 15 residues. CDR1 SGHRS and CDR2 YFSETQ come from the germline V gene.

The chain uses TRBV6-6 and TRBJ1-1; no clear D gene. The CDR3 has 13 residues. Trimming took off 5 bases at V and 1 base at J, with 8 bases between the two ends. Germline-derived CDR1 and CDR2 are MNHNY and SVGAGI (reference sequence). The CDR3 spells CASSEGSNTEAFF. The CDR3, as DNA: TGTGCCAGCAGTGAGGGATCGAACACTGAAGCTTTCTTT.

The rearrangement joins TRBV27 to TRBJ1-1; the match to TRBD1 covers 8 bases. The germline gives CDR1 MNHEY, CDR2 SMNVEV (reference sequence). The CDR3 is 12 amino acids. V trimming: 10 bases; J trimming: 4 bases; junction bases outside the gene matches: 5. This CDR3 is CATGQGPTEAFF. As DNA, the CDR3 is TGTGCCACCGGACAGGGCCCCACTGAAGCTTTCTTT.

The gene calls are TRBV6-1 and TRBJ1-2; tentative D call: TRBD1 (5 bases). V shed 1 base and J shed 3 bases, with 12 bases lying between them. Germline loops: CDR1 MNHNS, CDR2 SASEGT. The CDR3 has 15 amino acids. The DNA for the CDR3 is TGTGCCAGCAGTGAAGGAGGGGAATCGCACTATGGCTACACCTTC. Translation: CASSEGGESHYGYTF.

The chain links TRBV6-2 or TRBV6-3 to TRBJ1-5; a weak D match, TRBD1 (6 bases). Per the germline V gene, CDR1 is MNHEY and CDR2 is SVGEGT. V gave up 0 bases and J gave up 1 base, with 7 bases separating them. The CDR3 is made up of 15 amino acids. The CDR3 loop is CASSYSDRSNQPQHF. In DNA form, the CDR3 reads TGTGCCAGCAGTTACTCGGACAGAAGCAATCAGCCCCAGCATTTT.

The chain couples TRBV9 to TRBJ1-1; 7 nucleotides align to TRBD1. J gave up 1 base and V 6 bases, and 6 bases lay outside the gene matches. The CDR3 totals 14 residues. CDR1 is SGDLS and CDR2 is YYNGEE in the germline V gene. The CDR3 DNA follows: TGTGCCAGCAACCAGGGGGAGGCGAACACTGAAGCTTTCTTT. This sequence encodes CASNQGEANTEAFF.

The chain couples TRBV18 to TRBJ2-3; D gene unclear. Germline V gene data show CDR1 as KGHSH and CDR2 as LQKENI. The V end lost 5 bases, the J end lost 6 bases, and 15 bases lay between the germline ends. The CDR3 loop spans 14 amino acids. DNA of the CDR3: TGTGCCAGCTCAGCAGCCTCGTTTTCGGATACGCAGTATTTT. This translates into CASSAASFSDTQYF.

J is TRBJ2-7 and V is TRBV27; 11 bases are shared with TRBD2. Germline trimming cut 5 bases from V and 0 bases from J; bases unmatched to any gene: 3. Germline values: CDR1 MNHEY, CDR2 SMNVEV (reference sequence). This CDR3 comprises 15 residues. Here the CDR3 reads CASSRLAGGSYEQYF. CDR3 coding DNA: TGTGCCAGCAGTCGTCTAGCGGGGGGCTCCTACGAGCAGTACTTC.

The rearrangement links TRBV28 to TRBJ1-5, with no clear D. V lost 5 bases and J 0 bases, leaving 8 bases between the germline ends. This CDR3 has 14 residues. Germline-derived CDR1 and CDR2 are MDHEN and SYDVKM. This CDR3 is CASSPRFSNQPQHF. In DNA form, the CDR3 reads TGTGCCAGCAGTCCACGGTTTAGCAATCAGCCCCAGCATTTT.

V usage is TRBV6-2 or TRBV6-3 and J usage is TRBJ1-5; 10 nucleotides agree with TRBD1. The trim removed 0 bases at V and 6 bases at J, leaving 5 bases unmatched. CDR1 MNHEY and CDR2 SVGEGT come from the germline V gene. CDR3 size: 16 residues. In DNA, the CDR3 is TGTGCCAGCAGTTACTCCGGACAGGGGGGAGGTCAGCCCCAGCATTTT. It codes for CASSYSGQGGGQPQHF.

V usage is TRBV6-5 and J usage is TRBJ2-3; possible D gene TRBD2, 5 bases. CDR3 length: 14 amino acids. V gave up 4 bases and J gave up 3 bases, with 11 bases separating them. From germline, CDR1 is MNHEY and CDR2 SVGAGI. The CDR3 DNA follows: TGTGCCAGCAGTTTTCCGGGATCAACAGATACGCAGTATTTT. Translated, it gives CASSFPGSTDTQYF.

This sequence joins TRBV6-2 or TRBV6-3 and TRBJ2-5; a possible D gene is TRBD2 (6 bases). Trimming removed 5 bases from V and 2 bases from J, with 18 bases in between. This CDR3 region has 16 residues. The germline V gene has CDR1 MNHEY and CDR2 SVGEGT. The CDR3 loop is CASSIRTSGLQETQYF. CDR3 nucleotides: TGTGCCAGCAGTATACGAACCAGCGGGTTACAAGAGACCCAGTACTTC.

The genes are TRBV6-6 and TRBJ1-5, with D hard to call. This CDR3 spans 15 amino acids. Germline V lookup: CDR1 MNHNY, CDR2 SVGAGI (reference sequence). V lost 0 bases, J lost 6 bases, and 12 bases lay in between. The CDR3, as DNA: TGTGCCAGCAGTTACTCGGCGGGAACCGGTCAGCCCCAGCATTTT. Its translation is CASSYSAGTGQPQHF.

V gene TRBV2 combines with J gene TRBJ2-1; D might be TRBD1 (5 bases). The CDR3 loop spans 13 amino acids. Between the trimmed V and J ends, which lost 6 bases and 6 bases, there was a span of 12 bases. The V gene's germline CDR1 is SNHLY and CDR2 FYNNEI. The CDR3 nucleotides are TGTGCCAGCAGCAAGGGGCTCTCCAATGAGCAGTTCTTC. Amino acids: CASSKGLSNEQFF.

The chain joins TRBV10-3 to TRBJ2-7, with unresolved D. The CDR3 has 13 amino acids. Germline V CDR1 and CDR2: ENHRY, SYGVKD. Trimming removed 3 bases at V and 9 bases at J, with 15 bases between. CDR3 sequence: CAISDPPPPWQYF. The CDR3 bases are TGTGCCATCAGTGATCCCCCGCCGCCGTGGCAGTACTTC.

The chain combines TRBV7-2 with TRBJ1-2, with unresolved D. This CDR3 has 14 amino acids. The V gene's germline CDR1 is SGHTA and CDR2 FQGNSA. Trimming cost V 5 bases and J 0 bases, with 10 bases left between them. The CDR3 loop is CASSAGPPNYGYTF. CDR3 nucleotide sequence: TGTGCCAGCAGCGCCGGGCCACCTAACTATGGCTACACCTTC.

The CDR3 DNA is TGTGCCAGCAGCCAAGGAGGGACTGGGGCCAACGTCCTGACTTTC. It specifies CASSQGGTGANVLTF. The gene calls are TRBV3-1 (or the pseudogene TRBV3-2) and TRBJ2-6; TRBD2 might be the D (5 bases). The germline V gene has CDR1 LGHDT and CDR2 YNNKEL (reference sequence). V was trimmed by 1 base and J by 2 bases, leaving 6 bases between them. CDR3 size: 15 residues.

The CDR3 DNA is TGTGCCAGCAGCGCTGGTGGGAAGCGACCCCAGCATTTT. Translation: CASSAGGKRPQHF. This chain links TRBV7-9 with TRBJ1-5; D ambiguous. Trimming removed 5 bases from V and 10 bases from J, with 15 bases in between. Germline CDR1 and CDR2: SEHNR and FQNEAQ (reference sequence). The CDR3 covers 13 residues.

This clone was seen once. The chain recombines TRBV7-9 with TRBJ1-6; no clear D gene. The germline gives CDR1 SEHNR, CDR2 FQNEAQ (reference sequence). The CDR3 consists of 13 residues. With 5 bases removed from V and 8 bases from J, the gap between germline ends came to 10 bases. The CDR3 coding sequence is TGTGCCAGCAGCCCCCAGGTCCATTCACCCCTCCACTTT. Encoded protein: CASSPQVHSPLHF.

The rearrangement links TRBV19 to TRBJ2-5; 9 positions agree with TRBD1. The CDR3 runs 15 residues. Germline-derived CDR1 and CDR2 are LNHDA and SQIVND (reference sequence). The V and J ends lost 5 bases and 1 base, in that order; junction bases with no gene match: 5. The CDR3 region is CASSHRTGVQETQYF. CDR3 DNA: TGTGCCAGTAGTCACAGGACAGGGGTCCAAGAGACCCAGTACTTC.

This clone was found a few times. This chain links TRBV7-2 with TRBJ1-2; D not resolved. Trimming left V 1 base short and J 4 bases short, with 13 bases between. This CDR3 is built from 15 residues. Germline CDR1 SGHTA, CDR2 FQGNSA. The CDR3, as DNA: TGTGCCAGCAGCTTAGGTGTTACGGGGAGCTATGGCTACACCTTC. Translating gives CASSLGVTGSYGYTF.

The chain couples TRBV27 to TRBJ2-7; the match to TRBD2 covers 7 bases. With V trimmed by 8 bases and J by 3 bases, 4 bases remained unmatched. CDR1 and CDR2 from the germline V gene are MNHEY and SMNVEV (reference sequence). The CDR3 runs 12 residues. The CDR3 DNA sequence: TGTGCCAGCTCAACGGGGGGCTACGAGCAGTACTTC. Translated: CASSTGGYEQYF.